This T cell receptor beta chain was retrieved from a study of long-term antiretroviral therapy in people with HIV. This clone has only a few counts. The V segment lost 1 base and the J segment 8 bases; nucleotides outside the gene matches: 8. The CDR3 contains 16 residues. Germline assignment: CDR1 SGHVS and CDR2 FNYEAQ. Researchers report immunoSEQ v3.0 was run at survey level. Libraries were prepared by immunoSEQ multiplex PCR; TCRdb keeps only in-frame clonotypes and omits some of them. The sample records 20,000 to 25,000 clones, about four fifths being singletons. This clonotype was obtained from a man aged 35 to 55 with HIV. The material sequenced was unsorted PBMCs, taken 0.1 years before starting antiretroviral therapy. This sequence joins TRBV7-6 and TRBJ1-4; 9 bases map to TRBD1. The CDR3 region has the DNA TGTGCCAGCAGCTTAGAAACAGGGGGCGCAGGGGAAAAACTGTTTTTT. Translation gives CASSLETGGAGEKLFF.